A selection of T cell receptor beta chains follows, all from one sample in a study of CD8 T cells in ankylosing spondylitis. TCRdb passed the 5' RACE reads through MiXCR, listing each CDR3 protein once. The sample contains about 390,000 distinct CDR3 sequences, 20% to 25% of which appear only once. Input material: blood, either unsorted or a sorted T cell fraction (not recorded which). These TCRs come from a male donor with ankylosing spondylitis. Both conserved end residues are part of each CDR3. D genes are given only for firm matches. Not every row has a clone size; where given, it reads once, few, many or a size class.

size	V	D	J	DNA	CDR3
few	TRBV7-2	NA	TRBJ1-5	TGTGCCAGCAGCGTCAGCGGTGCGGGATTTATTCAGCCCCAGCATTTT	CASSVSGAGFIQPQHF
NA	TRBV29-1	NA	TRBJ2-5	TGCAGCGTTGACCCCCAGCGGCCCCCTTGGGCCCAGTACTTC	CSVDPQRPPWAQYF
many	TRBV7-2	NA	TRBJ1-2	TGTGCCAGCAGCTTACCTGGAGCAGGGCGTGCCTATGGCTACACCTTC	CASSLPGAGRAYGYTF
few	TRBV10-3	NA	TRBJ2-1	TGTGCCATCAGTGGACTATCCAATGAGCAGTTCTTC	CAISGLSNEQFF
NA	TRBV15	NA	TRBJ2-1	TGTGCCACCAGCAGTCCAGGGGTCTCCTTCTACAATGAGCAGTTCTTC	CATSSPGVSFYNEQFF
NA	TRBV2	NA	TRBJ2-5	TGTGCCAGCAGTGCTCGGCAGGGAGGTGGAGAGACCCAGTACTTC	CASSARQGGGETQYF
NA	TRBV5-1	NA	TRBJ2-5	TGCGCCAGCAGTTACACGGGGGCCTGGGACGAGACCCAGTACTTC	CASSYTGAWDETQYF
NA	TRBV20-1	TRBD1	TRBJ2-1	TGCAGTGCTGGGGACAGAAACAATGAGCAGTTCTTC	CSAGDRNNEQFF
NA	TRBV2	NA	TRBJ2-7	TGTGCCAGCATCCCGGAATGGGCGGACTACGAGCAGTACTTC	CASIPEWADYEQYF
NA	TRBV6-2/TRBV6-3	NA	TRBJ1-1	TGTGCCAGCAGTTACATGGGGGCCACTGAAGCTTTCTTT	CASSYMGATEAFF
NA	TRBV20-1	TRBD1	TRBJ2-5	TGCAGTACCGGGACAGAAGAGACCCAGTACTTC	CSTGTEETQYF
NA	TRBV13	NA	TRBJ2-7	TGTGCCAGCAGCTTAGTATACCAGGCGCGGGGAAAGCAGTACTTC	CASSLVYQARGKQYF
NA	TRBV24-1	NA	TRBJ2-3	TGTGCCACGAGATCCGTAAGCGGCTACGGAGATACGCAGTATTTT	CATRSVSGYGDTQYF
many	TRBV6-2/TRBV6-3	NA	TRBJ2-2	TGTGCCAGCAGCCTGACGGCCAGGGAGCTGTTTTTT	CASSLTARELFF
NA	TRBV10-3	TRBD2	TRBJ2-7	TGTGCCATCAGTGGAAGCGGTCGGGGGGGGTACGAGCAGTACTTC	CAISGSGRGGYEQYF
many	TRBV6-2/TRBV6-3	TRBD2	TRBJ2-3	TGTGCCAGCAGTTACGCTGGGGGCCGGACTAGCGGGATAGATACGCAGTATTTT	CASSYAGGRTSGIDTQYF
NA	TRBV28	NA	TRBJ2-7	TGTGCCAGCAGTTCGGTGGGCAGGCCTTCCTACGAGCAGTACTTC	CASSSVGRPSYEQYF
NA	TRBV7-8	NA	TRBJ2-3	TGTGCCAGCATATCCCAGCGGATTTTCACAGATACGCAGTATTTT	CASISQRIFTDTQYF
NA	TRBV5-1	TRBD1	TRBJ1-1	TGCGCCAGCAGCTTGAGACAGGGGGCGAGCACTGAAGCTTTCTTT	CASSLRQGASTEAFF
few	TRBV12-3/TRBV12-4	TRBD1	TRBJ1-1	TGTGCCAGCAGTTTTTCGGACAGGGAAGCTTTCTTT	CASSFSDREAFF
NA	TRBV7-6	NA	TRBJ1-5	TGTGCCAGCAGCTGGAACTCGGAGGCCAATCAGCCCCAGCATTTT	CASSWNSEANQPQHF
many	TRBV4-3	NA	TRBJ2-1	TGCGCCAGCAGCCAAGGTCATAGGGGAGGTGAGCAGTTCTTC	CASSQGHRGGEQFF
NA	TRBV12-3/TRBV12-4	TRBD2	TRBJ2-1	TGTGCCAGCAGTTTTGCGGCGGGAGGGCCGCAGTTCTTC	CASSFAAGGPQFF
NA	TRBV6-5	NA	TRBJ1-1	TGTGCCAGCAGTTACTCGGGGTTTGAAGCTTTCTTT	CASSYSGFEAFF